This T cell receptor (beta chain) was profiled in a study of OX40 agonist ivuxolimab in advanced cancers. Study summary: A diagnosis of hepatocellular carcinoma, melanoma, renal cell or head and neck cancer was present in dose-escalation patients.

Here immunoSEQ multiplex PCR was the method, and the copy in TCRdb shows in-frame clones only, minus some. The profile shows 65,000 to 75,000 clones, roughly 84% of them singletons. Points on this clone: What it recognizes is unknown.

This CDR3 spans 14 amino acids. With 0 bases removed from V and 0 bases from J, the gap between germline ends came to 5 bases. Germline V gene sequence: CDR1 ENHRY, CDR2 SYGVKD. General observations from the study: The study found that CD8+ T cells averaged more expanded clones than CD4+. It was also the case that some nonresponders had low normalized T-cell clonal expansion.

This clonotype was sampled from an adult with an advanced solid tumor such as melanoma, head and neck, liver or kidney cancer. Sequencing was performed on CD4+ or CD8+ T cells sorted from blood, taken in a trial of the OX40 agonist ivuxolimab. The V and J genes are TRBV10-3 and TRBJ2-5, with no clear D. This chain's CDR3 is CAISESEHQETQYF. CDR3 sequence (DNA): TGTGCCATCAGTGAGTCGGAGCACCAAGAGACCCAGTACTTC.